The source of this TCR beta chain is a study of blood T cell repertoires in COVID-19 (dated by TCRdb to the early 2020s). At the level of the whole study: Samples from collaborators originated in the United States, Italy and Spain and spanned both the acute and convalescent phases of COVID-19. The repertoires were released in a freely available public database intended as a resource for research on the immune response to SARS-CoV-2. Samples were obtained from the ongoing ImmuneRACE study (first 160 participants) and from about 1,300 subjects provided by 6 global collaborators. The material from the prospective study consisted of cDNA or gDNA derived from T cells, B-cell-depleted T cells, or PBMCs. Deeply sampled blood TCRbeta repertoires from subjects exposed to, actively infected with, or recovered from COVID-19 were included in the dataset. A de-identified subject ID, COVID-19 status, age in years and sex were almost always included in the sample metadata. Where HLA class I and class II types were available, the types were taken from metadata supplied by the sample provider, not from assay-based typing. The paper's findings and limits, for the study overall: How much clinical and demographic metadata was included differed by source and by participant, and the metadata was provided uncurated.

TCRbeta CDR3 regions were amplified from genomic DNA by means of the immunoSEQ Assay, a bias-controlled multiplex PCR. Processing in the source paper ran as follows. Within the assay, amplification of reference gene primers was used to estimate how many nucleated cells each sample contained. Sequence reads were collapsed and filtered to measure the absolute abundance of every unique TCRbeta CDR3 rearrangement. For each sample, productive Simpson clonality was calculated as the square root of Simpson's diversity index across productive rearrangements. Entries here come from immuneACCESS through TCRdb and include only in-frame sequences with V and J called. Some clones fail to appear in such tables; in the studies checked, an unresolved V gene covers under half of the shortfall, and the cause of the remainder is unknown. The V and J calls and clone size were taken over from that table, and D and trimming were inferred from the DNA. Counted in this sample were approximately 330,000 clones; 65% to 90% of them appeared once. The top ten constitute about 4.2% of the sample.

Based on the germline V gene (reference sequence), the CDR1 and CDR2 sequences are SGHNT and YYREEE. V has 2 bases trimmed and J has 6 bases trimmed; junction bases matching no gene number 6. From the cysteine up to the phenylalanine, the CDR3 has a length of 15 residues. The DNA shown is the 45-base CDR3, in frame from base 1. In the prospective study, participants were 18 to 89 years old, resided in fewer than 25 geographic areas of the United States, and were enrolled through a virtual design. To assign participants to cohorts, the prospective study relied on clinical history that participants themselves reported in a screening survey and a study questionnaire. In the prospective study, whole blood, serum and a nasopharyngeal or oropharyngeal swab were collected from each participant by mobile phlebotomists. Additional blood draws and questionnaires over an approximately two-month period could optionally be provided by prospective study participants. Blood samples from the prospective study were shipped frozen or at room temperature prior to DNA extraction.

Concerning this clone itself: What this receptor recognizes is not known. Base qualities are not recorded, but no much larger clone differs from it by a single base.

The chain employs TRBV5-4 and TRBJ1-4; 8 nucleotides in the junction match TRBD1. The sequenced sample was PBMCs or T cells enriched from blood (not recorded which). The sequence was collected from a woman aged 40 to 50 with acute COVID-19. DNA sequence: TGTGCCAGCAGCTTTCAGGGGGCTCAAGATGAAAAACTGTTTTTT. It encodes CASSFQGAQDEKLFF.